Below are 26 T cell receptor beta chains sequenced from a single sample in a study of cytomegalovirus exposure and HLA in healthy donors. Vbeta (60) and Jbeta (13) primers were used in the PCR. Some clones are missing from TCRdb's copy, which holds only in-frame ones; the method was immunoSEQ multiplex PCR. This sample carries roughly 140,000 clones, with 0.9% to 1% going to the ten biggest clones. Sequences were obtained from PBMCs. Receptors originate from a male donor in good health and CMV-seronegative.

The rearrangement joins TRBV30 to TRBJ1-5; D is perhaps TRBD1 (6 bases). V was pared by 5 bases and J by 1 base, with 12 bases between. The CDR3 consists of 14 residues. From germline, CDR1 is GTSNPN and CDR2 SVGIG (reference sequence). DNA for the CDR3: TGTGCCTGGCAGACAGGCTCGAGCAATCAGCCCCAGCATTTT. This codes for CAWQTGSSNQPQHF.

CDR3 region: CASSPRDTAYNSPLHF. CDR3 sequence (DNA): TGCGCCAGCAGCCCCCGGGACACAGCCTATAATTCACCCCTCCACTTT. This chain uses TRBV5-1 with TRBJ1-6; weak D call: TRBD1 (6 bases). CDR3 length equals 16 residues. Trimming removed 4 bases at V and 2 bases at J, with 13 bases between. Germline V lookup: CDR1 SGHRS, CDR2 YFSETQ.

CDR3 sequence: CASTTTGLENSPLHF. As DNA, the CDR3 is TGTGCCAGTACCACAACAGGGTTAGAGAATTCACCCCTCCACTTT. This sequence joins TRBV19 and TRBJ1-6; D is perhaps TRBD1 (6 bases). With 7 bases removed from V and 7 bases from J, the gap between germline ends came to 17 bases. The CDR3 is 15 residues long. Germline V lookup: CDR1 LNHDA, CDR2 SQIVND (reference sequence). Looking up the rest from reference TRBV19 and TRBJ1-6 gives the full variable domain: DGGITQSPKYLFRKEGQNVTLSCEQNLNHDAMYWYRQDPGQGLRLIYYSQIVNDFQKGDIAEGYSVSREKKESFPLTVTSAQKNPTAFYLCASTTTGLENSPLHFGNGTRLTVT.

The chain recombines TRBV28 with TRBJ2-7; D possibly corresponds to TRBD2 (7 bases). CDR3 size: 15 residues. V shed 6 bases and J shed 5 bases, with 20 bases lying between them. CDR1 is MDHEN and CDR2 is SYDVKM in the germline V gene. This CDR3 is CASSSGGQTTDEQYF. DNA of the CDR3: TGTGCCAGCAGCTCCGGGGGGCAAACTACTGACGAGCAGTACTTC.

The rearrangement joins TRBV11-2 to TRBJ2-1; D might be TRBD2 (5 bases). This CDR3 has 12 amino acids. V lost 3 bases and J lost 15, with 15 bases in between. CDR1 is SGHAT and CDR2 is FQNNGV in the germline V gene. The CDR3 DNA reads as TGTGCCAGCAGCTTGAGACTACCCCTTGCGTTCTTC. It encodes CASSLRLPLAFF.

The genes are TRBV6-1 and TRBJ2-7; perhaps TRBD1 as D (6 bases). The CDR3 has 14 residues. V lost 4 bases to trimming and J lost 7 bases, with 17 bases between them. Germline CDR1 and CDR2: MNHNS and SASEGT. For the CDR3, the DNA is TGTGCCAGCAGTGCATACACAGGGAACGGGGAGCAGTACTTC. Translated, it gives CASSAYTGNGEQYF.

The V and J genes are TRBV7-2 and TRBJ2-7, with D possibly being TRBD2 (6 bases). The CDR3 has 15 amino acids. V lost 3 bases and J lost 0, with 12 bases in between. Germline V gene data show CDR1 as SGHTA and CDR2 as FQGNSA. The CDR3 region is CASSFKEGSSYEQYF. CDR3 DNA sequence: TGTGCCAGCAGCTTTAAGGAGGGCAGCTCCTACGAGCAGTACTTC.

This chain uses TRBV18 with TRBJ2-5; 7 bases agree with TRBD2. Germline V gives CDR1 KGHSH, CDR2 LQKENI. This CDR3 is 14 amino acids long. The trim removed 4 bases at V and 5 bases at J, leaving 7 bases unmatched. The CDR3 nucleotides read TGTGCCAGCTCACGAGCAGGGAGGGAGGAGACCCAGTACTTC. Protein: CASSRAGREETQYF.

The chain carries TRBV4-3 and TRBJ1-2, with 8 bases that match TRBD1. CDR1 and CDR2 (germline): LGHNA, YSLEER. This CDR3 spans 16 amino acids. V trimming: 4 bases; J trimming: 1 base; junction bases outside the gene matches: 8. CDR3 region: CASSPETGANNYGYTF. In DNA, the CDR3 is TGCGCCAGCAGCCCCGAGACAGGGGCTAATAACTATGGCTACACCTTC.

The chain links TRBV19 to TRBJ1-4; the D is unclear. The CDR3 totals 12 residues. The V end lost 5 bases, the J end lost 4 bases, and 5 bases lay between the germline ends. Germline CDR1 and CDR2: LNHDA and SQIVND (reference sequence). CDR3 sequence (DNA): TGTGCCAGTAGTCGTCTTAATGAAAAACTGTTTTTT. Translated: CASSRLNEKLFF.

V usage is TRBV5-8 and J usage is TRBJ2-7; D gene unclear. Germline CDR1 SGHTS, CDR2 YDEGEE. The CDR3 loop spans 13 amino acids. V was shortened by 1 base and J by 4 bases, with 9 bases between the two germline ends. CDR3 residues: CASSLSGDYEQYF. The CDR3 region has the DNA TGTGCCAGCAGCTTGTCAGGCGATTACGAGCAGTACTTC. The complete variable domain, with remaining parts taken from reference TRBV5-8 and TRBJ2-7, reads EAGVTQSPTHLIKTRGQQATLRCSPISGHTSVYWYQQALGLGLQFLLWYDEGEERNRGNFPPRFSGRQFPNYSSELNVNALELEDSALYLCASSLSGDYEQYFGPGTRLTVT.

The chain couples TRBV4-3 to TRBJ1-1; 8 positions agree with TRBD1. CDR1 is LGHNA, CDR2 YSLEER, per germline. Trimming took 2 bases from V and 5 from J; bases not matched to a gene: 10. CDR3 length: 16 amino acids. CDR3 sequence reads: CASSQSLRGRLTEAFF. CDR3 sequence (DNA): TGCGCCAGCAGCCAATCTCTCAGGGGGCGCCTGACTGAAGCTTTCTTT.

The rearrangement joins TRBV5-1 to TRBJ2-7; D is unclear. CDR3 length: 14 amino acids. V lost 6 bases to trimming and J lost 5 bases, with 18 bases between them. The germline V gene has CDR1 SGHRS and CDR2 YFSETQ. The CDR3 protein is CASKNDPIEDEQYF. The CDR3 DNA reads as TGCGCCAGCAAAAACGACCCAATTGAGGACGAGCAGTACTTC.

The rearrangement joins TRBV29-1 to TRBJ1-1, with D uncertain. The germline V and J ends were trimmed by 6 bases and 0 bases, with 5 bases remaining between them. This CDR3 region has 11 residues. Germline-derived CDR1 and CDR2 are SQVTM and ANQGSEA. The chain's CDR3 is CSVHMNTEAFF. In nucleotides, the CDR3 is TGCAGCGTCCACATGAACACTGAAGCTTTCTTT.

The V gene is TRBV19, the J gene TRBJ2-1; weak D call: TRBD1 (5 bases). CDR3 length: 14 residues. The V gene's germline CDR1 is LNHDA and CDR2 SQIVND (reference sequence). V was shortened by 5 bases and J by 11 bases, with 19 bases between the two germline ends. In DNA form, the CDR3 reads TGTGCCAGTAGTCCCCAGGGCCTCCCCGGAAAGCAGTTCTTC. Amino acid sequence: CASSPQGLPGKQFF.

CDR3 in DNA: TGCGCCAGCAGCTCGGGACTAGAAAGTGAGCAGTTCTTC. Amino acids: CASSSGLESEQFF. This chain uses TRBV5-1 with TRBJ2-1; 8 nucleotides align to TRBD2. Germline V CDR1 and CDR2: SGHRS, YFSETQ. J gave up 9 bases and V 3 bases, and 5 bases lay outside the gene matches. The CDR3 consists of 13 residues.

The gene calls are TRBV28 and TRBJ1-2; D may be TRBD1 (5 bases). CDR3 length: 12 residues. Trimming left V 3 bases short and J 6 bases short, with 8 bases between. The V gene's germline CDR1 is MDHEN and CDR2 SYDVKM. DNA of the CDR3: TGTGCCAGCAGTTTCAGGGTAGATGGCTACACCTTC. Residues: CASSFRVDGYTF.

The genes are TRBV6-1 and TRBJ1-3; the D gene is possibly TRBD1 (6 bases). The CDR3 runs to 14 residues. Trimming removed 6 bases from V and 0 bases from J, with 9 bases in between. The germline V gene encodes CDR1 MNHNS and CDR2 SASEGT. The CDR3 loop is CASSTRGSGNTIYF. CDR3 bases: TGTGCCAGCAGCACCAGGGGCTCTGGAAACACCATATATTTT.

This chain joins TRBV19 and TRBJ1-2; 8 nucleotides agree with TRBD1. CDR3 length: 14 amino acids. The V gene's germline CDR1 is LNHDA and CDR2 SQIVND (reference sequence). The V and J ends lost 10 bases and 4 bases, in that order; junction bases with no gene match: 11. The CDR3, as DNA: TGTGCCACCAAGGACAGGGAGATTACCTATGGCTACACCTTC. This translates into CATKDREITYGYTF.

The rearrangement links TRBV18 to TRBJ2-5; tentatively, D is TRBD1 (5 bases). Germline V gene sequence: CDR1 KGHSH, CDR2 LQKENI. This CDR3 region has 15 residues. Trimming cost V 6 bases and J 1 base, with 15 bases left between them. The CDR3 coding sequence is TGTGCCAGCTCCCCCGACAGAGTGTCCCAAGAGACCCAGTACTTC. This sequence encodes CASSPDRVSQETQYF.

In DNA, the CDR3 is TGTGCCAGCAGCCACCCCCGTGAGGGCTCCGGCAATCAGCCCCAGCATTTT. Translating it yields CASSHPREGSGNQPQHF. The chain recombines TRBV5-8 with TRBJ1-5; D call uncertain. Trimming cost V 4 bases and J 2 bases, with 19 bases left between them. This CDR3 has 17 amino acids. Germline V gives CDR1 SGHTS, CDR2 YDEGEE.

The J gene is TRBJ1-2, the V gene TRBV12-5; 7 positions match TRBD1. The CDR3 sequence is 16 residues long. CDR1 LGHNT and CDR2 FRNRAP come from the germline V gene. Trimming took 1 base from V and 2 from J; bases not matched to a gene: 7. The CDR3 sequence: CASGLESGRGNYGYTF. The DNA of the CDR3 is TGTGCTAGTGGTTTGGAATCGGGCAGGGGGAACTATGGCTACACCTTC. Full variable domain (outside the CDR3, taken from reference TRBV12-5 and TRBJ1-2): DARVTQTPRHKVTEMGQEVTMRCQPILGHNTVFWYRQTMMQGLELLAYFRNRAPLDDSGMPKDRFSAEMPDATLATLKIQPSEPRDSAVYFCASGLESGRGNYGYTFGSGTRLTVV.

As concerns this clone: Since no conserved phenylalanine or tryptophan closes the CDR3, a read error is the likely cause. This chain connects TRBV5-1 to TRBJ1-1, with 7 nucleotides matching TRBD1. CDR3 length: 13 amino acids. V gave up 4 bases and J gave up 7 bases; unmatched junction bases: 7. Germline CDR1 is SGHRS and CDR2 is YFSETQ. CDR3 protein: CASSVEGAVEAFS. The DNA of the CDR3 is TGCGCCAGCAGCGTGGAGGGGGCGGTTGAAGCTTTCTCT.

V and J are TRBV29-1 and TRBJ2-1; TRBD2 agrees at 9 bases. There are 13 residues in the CDR3. Germline lookup yields CDR1 SQVTM and CDR2 ANQGSEA. The junction had 13 bases not matched to a gene; V was cut back by 7 bases and J by 12 bases. CDR3 amino acids: CSGTVAGVSWQFF. CDR3 DNA: TGCAGCGGCACAGTAGCGGGAGTGAGTTGGCAGTTCTTC.

The rearrangement joins TRBV13 to TRBJ2-3, with a weak D call TRBD2 (5 bases). Germline V lookup: CDR1 PRHDT, CDR2 FYEKMQ (reference sequence). This CDR3 is built from 13 residues. Trimming stripped 3 bases from V and 6 bases from J, with 10 bases between. The CDR3 region has the DNA TGTGCCAGCAGCTTGGGCCGCGGGGATACGCAGTATTTT. It encodes CASSLGRGDTQYF. The variable domain in full, with the rest retrieved from reference TRBV13 and TRBJ2-3, is AAGVIQSPRHLIKEKRETATLKCYPIPRHDTVYWYQQGPGQDPQFLISFYEKMQSDKGSIPDRFSAQQFSDYHSELNMSSLELGDSALYFCASSLGRGDTQYFGPGTRLTVL.

This CDR3 is CATSRDRGNEQFF. CDR3 coding DNA: TGTGCCACCAGCAGAGACAGGGGCAATGAGCAGTTCTTC. The chain carries TRBV15 and TRBJ2-1; the D gene is possibly TRBD1 (6 bases). Germline V CDR1 and CDR2: LNHNV, YYDKDF (reference sequence). The V end lost 0 bases, the J end lost 6 bases, and 6 bases lay between the germline ends. CDR3 size: 13 residues.